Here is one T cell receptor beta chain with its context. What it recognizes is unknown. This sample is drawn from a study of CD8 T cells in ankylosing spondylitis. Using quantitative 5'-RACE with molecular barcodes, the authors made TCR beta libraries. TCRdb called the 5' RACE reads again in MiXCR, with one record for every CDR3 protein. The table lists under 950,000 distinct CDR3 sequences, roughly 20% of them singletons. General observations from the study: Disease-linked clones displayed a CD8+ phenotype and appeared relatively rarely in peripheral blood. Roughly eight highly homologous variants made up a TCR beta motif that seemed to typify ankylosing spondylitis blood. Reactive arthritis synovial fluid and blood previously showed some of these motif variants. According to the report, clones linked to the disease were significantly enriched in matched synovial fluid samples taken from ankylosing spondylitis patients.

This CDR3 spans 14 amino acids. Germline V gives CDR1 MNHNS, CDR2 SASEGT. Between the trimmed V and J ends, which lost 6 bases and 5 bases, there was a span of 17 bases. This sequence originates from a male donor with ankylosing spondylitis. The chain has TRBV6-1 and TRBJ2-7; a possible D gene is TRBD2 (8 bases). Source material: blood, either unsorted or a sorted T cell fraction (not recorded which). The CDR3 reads CASRPGLGGHEQYF. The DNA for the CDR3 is TGTGCCAGCAGACCGGGACTAGGGGGCCACGAGCAGTACTTC.